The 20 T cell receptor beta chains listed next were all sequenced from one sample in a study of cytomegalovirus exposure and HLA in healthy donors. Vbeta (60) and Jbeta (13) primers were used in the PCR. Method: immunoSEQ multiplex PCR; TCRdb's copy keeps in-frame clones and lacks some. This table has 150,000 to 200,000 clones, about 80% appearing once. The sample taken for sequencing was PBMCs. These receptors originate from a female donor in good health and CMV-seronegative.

The CDR3 region is CASGPGGSYEQYF. CDR3 in DNA: TGTGCCAGCGGACCCGGGGGGTCCTACGAGCAGTACTTC. The rearrangement uses TRBV5-6 and TRBJ2-7, with 7 nucleotides matching TRBD2. This CDR3 is 13 amino acids long. Germline-derived CDR1 and CDR2 are SGHDT and YYEEEE. Trimming cost V 7 bases and J 1 base; bases outside gene matches: 5.

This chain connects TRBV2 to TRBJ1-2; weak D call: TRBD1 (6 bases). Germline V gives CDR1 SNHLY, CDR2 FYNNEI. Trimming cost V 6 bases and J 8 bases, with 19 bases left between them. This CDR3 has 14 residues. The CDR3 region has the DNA TGTGCCAGCAGCCCTAGGACAGCCGGACCCGGCTACACCTTC. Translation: CASSPRTAGPGYTF.

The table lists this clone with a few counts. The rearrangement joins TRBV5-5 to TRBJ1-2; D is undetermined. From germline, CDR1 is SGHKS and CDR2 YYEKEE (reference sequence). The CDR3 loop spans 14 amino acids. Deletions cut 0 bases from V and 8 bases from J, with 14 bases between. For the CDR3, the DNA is TGTGCCAGCAGCTTGGGAACTGAAGGCGGAGGCTACACCTTC. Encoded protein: CASSLGTEGGGYTF.

The CDR3 nucleotides read TGCGCCAGCAGCCAAGTGGTGACTAGCGGTCAAGAGACCCAGTACTTC. Translated, it gives CASSQVVTSGQETQYF. The rearrangement uses TRBV4-1 and TRBJ2-5; 9 nucleotides agree with TRBD2. The CDR3 is 16 residues long. Trimming removed 1 base from V and 2 bases from J; junction bases left unmatched: 5. Germline V lookup: CDR1 MGHRA, CDR2 YSYEKL.

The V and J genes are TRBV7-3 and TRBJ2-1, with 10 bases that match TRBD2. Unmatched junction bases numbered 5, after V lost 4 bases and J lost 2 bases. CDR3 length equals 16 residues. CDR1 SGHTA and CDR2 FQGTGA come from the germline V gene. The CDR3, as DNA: TGTGCCAGCAGCTCACTAGCGGGGAGCCCCTACAATGAGCAGTTCTTC. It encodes CASSSLAGSPYNEQFF.

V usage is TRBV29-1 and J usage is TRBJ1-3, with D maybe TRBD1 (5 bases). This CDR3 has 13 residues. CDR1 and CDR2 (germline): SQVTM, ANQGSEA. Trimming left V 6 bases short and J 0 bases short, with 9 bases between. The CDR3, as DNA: TGCAGCGTCAGGGCTAACTCTGGAAACACCATATATTTT. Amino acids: CSVRANSGNTIYF.

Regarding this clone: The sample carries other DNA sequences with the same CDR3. In DNA, the CDR3 is TGTGCCAGCAGCGTGGGACAGGCTGGAAACACCATATATTTT. It encodes CASSVGQAGNTIYF. The chain uses TRBV9 and TRBJ1-3; 8 nucleotides match TRBD1. Looked up from germline, CDR1 is SGDLS and CDR2 is YYNGEE. The CDR3 is 14 residues long. V gave up 2 bases and J gave up 2 bases; unmatched junction bases: 0. The complete variable domain, with remaining parts taken from reference TRBV9 and TRBJ1-3, reads DSGVTQTPKHLITATGQRVTLRCSPRSGDLSVYWYQQSLDQGLQFLIQYYNGEERAKGNILERFSAQQFPDLHSELNLSSLELGDSALYFCASSVGQAGNTIYFGEGSWLTVV.

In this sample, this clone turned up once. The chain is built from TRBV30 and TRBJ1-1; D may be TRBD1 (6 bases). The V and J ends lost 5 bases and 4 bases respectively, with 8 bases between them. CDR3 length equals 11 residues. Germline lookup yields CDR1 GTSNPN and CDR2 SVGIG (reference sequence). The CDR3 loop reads CAWGRGTEAFF. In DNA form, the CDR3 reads TGTGCCTGGGGCAGGGGCACTGAAGCTTTCTTT.

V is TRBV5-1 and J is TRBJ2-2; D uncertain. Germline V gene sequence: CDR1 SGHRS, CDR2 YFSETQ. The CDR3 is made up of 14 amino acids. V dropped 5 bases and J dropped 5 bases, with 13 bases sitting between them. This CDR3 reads CASRKTFSTGELFF. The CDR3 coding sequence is TGCGCCAGCAGAAAGACATTTTCGACCGGGGAGCTGTTTTTT.

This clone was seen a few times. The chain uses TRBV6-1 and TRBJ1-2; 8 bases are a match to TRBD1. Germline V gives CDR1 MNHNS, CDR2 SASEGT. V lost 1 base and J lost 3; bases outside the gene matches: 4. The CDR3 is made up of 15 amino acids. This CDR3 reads CASSEGQGSHYGYTF. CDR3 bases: TGTGCCAGCAGTGAAGGACAGGGGAGCCACTATGGCTACACCTTC.

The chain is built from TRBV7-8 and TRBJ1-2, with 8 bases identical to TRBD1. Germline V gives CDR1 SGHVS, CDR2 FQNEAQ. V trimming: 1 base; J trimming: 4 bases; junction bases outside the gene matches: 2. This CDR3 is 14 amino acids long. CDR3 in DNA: TGTGCCAGCAGCTTAGGAGGGACAGGCTATGGCTACACCTTC. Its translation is CASSLGGTGYGYTF.

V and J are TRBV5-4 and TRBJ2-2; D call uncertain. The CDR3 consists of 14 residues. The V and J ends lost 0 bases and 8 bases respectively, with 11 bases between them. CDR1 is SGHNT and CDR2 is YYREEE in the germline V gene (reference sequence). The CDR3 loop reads CASSLGVLAGELFF. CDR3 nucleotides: TGTGCCAGCAGCTTGGGCGTGTTAGCTGGGGAGCTGTTTTTT.

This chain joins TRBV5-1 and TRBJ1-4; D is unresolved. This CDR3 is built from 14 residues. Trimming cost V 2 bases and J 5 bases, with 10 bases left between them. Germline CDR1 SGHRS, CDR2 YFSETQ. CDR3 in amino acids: CASSLGDPNEKLFF. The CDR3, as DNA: TGCGCCAGCAGCTTAGGAGATCCCAATGAAAAACTGTTTTTT.

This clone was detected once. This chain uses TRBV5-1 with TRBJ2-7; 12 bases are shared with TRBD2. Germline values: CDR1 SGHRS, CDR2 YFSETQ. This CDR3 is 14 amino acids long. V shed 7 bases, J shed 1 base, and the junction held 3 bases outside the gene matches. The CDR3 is CASGLAGFSYEQYF. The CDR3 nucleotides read TGCGCCAGCGGACTAGCGGGGTTTTCCTACGAGCAGTACTTC.

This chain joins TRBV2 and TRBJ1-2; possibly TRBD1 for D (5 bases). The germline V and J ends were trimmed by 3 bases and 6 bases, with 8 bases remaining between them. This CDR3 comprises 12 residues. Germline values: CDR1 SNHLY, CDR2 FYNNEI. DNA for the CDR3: TGTGCCAGCAGTGATATCAGGGATGGCTACACCTTC. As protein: CASSDIRDGYTF.

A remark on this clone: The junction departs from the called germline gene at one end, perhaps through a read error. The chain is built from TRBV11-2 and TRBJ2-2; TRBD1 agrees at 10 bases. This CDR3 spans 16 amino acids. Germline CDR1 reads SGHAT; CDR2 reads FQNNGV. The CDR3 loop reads CASRGQGRVGTGGLFF. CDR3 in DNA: TGTGCCAGCAGGGGACAGGGGAGAGTGGGCACCGGGGGGCTGTTTTTT.

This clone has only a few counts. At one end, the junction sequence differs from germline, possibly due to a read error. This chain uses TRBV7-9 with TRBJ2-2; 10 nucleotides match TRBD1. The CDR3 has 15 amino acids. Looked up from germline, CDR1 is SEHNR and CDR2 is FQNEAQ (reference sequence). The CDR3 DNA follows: TGTTCCAGCAGCCACGGACAGGGGGTCGGCGGGGAGCTGTTTTTT. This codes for CSSSHGQGVGGELFF.

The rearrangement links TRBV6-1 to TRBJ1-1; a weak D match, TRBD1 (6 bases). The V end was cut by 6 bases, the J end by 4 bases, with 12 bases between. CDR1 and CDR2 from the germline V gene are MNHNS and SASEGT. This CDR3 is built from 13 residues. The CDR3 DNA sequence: TGTGCCAGCAGGGGGACATCCTTCACTGAAGCTTTCTTT. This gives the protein CASRGTSFTEAFF.

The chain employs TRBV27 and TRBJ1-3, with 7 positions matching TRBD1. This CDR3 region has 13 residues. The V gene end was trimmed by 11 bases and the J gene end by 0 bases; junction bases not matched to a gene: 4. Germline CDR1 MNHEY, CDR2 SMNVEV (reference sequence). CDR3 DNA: TGTGCCTCCCGGGACAGCTCTGGAAACACCATATATTTT. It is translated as CASRDSSGNTIYF.

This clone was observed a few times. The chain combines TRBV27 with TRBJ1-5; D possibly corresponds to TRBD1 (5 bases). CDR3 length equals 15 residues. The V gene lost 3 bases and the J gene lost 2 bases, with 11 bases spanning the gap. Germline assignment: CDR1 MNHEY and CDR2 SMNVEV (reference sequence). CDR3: CASSFLGAGNQPQHF. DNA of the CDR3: TGTGCCAGCAGTTTTTTAGGGGCGGGCAATCAGCCCCAGCATTTT.